Below, 11 T cell receptor beta chains from the same sample are listed, as sequenced in a study of CD8 T cells in Susac syndrome (dated by TCRdb to the late 2010s). The library was built by means of the immunoSEQ multiplex PCR assay. RNA was extracted using the RNeasy kit, and roughly 0.5 to 1 ug of the RNA was reverse transcribed with random hexamers. Clones were called with MiXCR by TCRdb after fastp trimmed the public reads at Q25, and only in-frame beta chains were retained. Merged by CDR3 protein, the rows form single entries marked with the most common genes and DNA. The sample table contains more than 85,000 distinct CDR3 sequences; only one count was recorded for about 95% of them. Roughly 0.096% of the sample is in the top ten clones. The specimen was CD4+ T cells from PBMCs. The receptors were sampled from a human donor in good health.

The V call is TRBV9, the J call TRBJ2-2, with D possibly matching TRBD1 (7 bases). CDR1 and CDR2 from the germline V gene are SGDLS and YYNGEE. V was cut by 4 bases and J by 1 base, with 14 bases left in between. This CDR3 has 16 amino acids. The chain's CDR3 is CASSYRQGGNTGELFF. CDR3 bases: TGTGCCAGCAGCTACCGACAGGGAGGGAACACCGGGGAGCTGTTTTTT.

The gene calls are TRBV7-9 and TRBJ1-1; 8 nucleotides line up with TRBD1. CDR1 is SEHNR, CDR2 FQNEAQ, per germline (reference sequence). This CDR3 has 17 amino acids. V trimming: 2 bases; J trimming: 0 bases; junction bases outside the gene matches: 8. The CDR3 here is CASSLTDRGNMNTEAFF. The CDR3 nucleotides read TGTGCCAGCAGCTTAACCGACAGGGGAAACATGAACACTGAAGCTTTCTTT.

The V and J genes are TRBV6-2 or TRBV6-3 and TRBJ1-2; D might be TRBD1 (6 bases). V was trimmed by 6 bases and J by 4 bases, leaving 9 bases between them. The length of the CDR3 is 12 residues. The germline V gene encodes CDR1 MNHEY and CDR2 SVGEGT. The chain's CDR3 is CASRDSGYGYTF. As DNA, the CDR3 is TGTGCCAGCAGGGACAGTGGCTATGGCTACACCTTC.

The rearrangement links TRBV7-9 to TRBJ1-1; D might be TRBD1 (6 bases). This CDR3 comprises 16 residues. Looked up from germline, CDR1 is SEHNR and CDR2 is FQNEAQ (reference sequence). The V and J ends lost 5 bases and 0 bases respectively, with 16 bases between them. The CDR3 spells CASSPAGGPLNTEAFF. CDR3 nucleotide sequence: TGTGCCAGCAGCCCTGCCGGGGGGCCCTTGAACACTGAAGCTTTCTTT.

This chain connects TRBV6-5 to TRBJ2-5; the D gene is possibly TRBD1 (5 bases). Germline assignment: CDR1 MNHEY and CDR2 SVGAGI. V lost 0 bases, J lost 5 bases, and 10 bases lay in between. This CDR3 comprises 14 residues. This chain's CDR3 is CASSYSLGAETQYF. The CDR3 nucleotides are TGTGCCAGCAGTTACTCTCTAGGGGCGGAGACCCAGTACTTC.

In this sample, this clonotype turned up once. V and J are TRBV4-1 and TRBJ2-3; D is perhaps TRBD2 (5 bases). The V and J ends lost 0 bases and 5 bases respectively, with 12 bases between them. CDR1 is MGHRA, CDR2 YSYEKL, per germline. The CDR3 has 15 residues. For the CDR3, the DNA is TGCGCCAGCAGCCAAGATAGTCTAGCCGGAGATACGCAGTATTTT. Its translation is CASSQDSLAGDTQYF.

This clonotype was counted a single time. For the CDR3, the DNA is TGTGCCAGCAGTTACGACAGGGGCAAAGAAGCTTTCTTT. Protein sequence: CASSYDRGKEAFF. The chain carries TRBV6-5 and TRBJ1-1, with TRBD1 identical over 8 bases. CDR1 and CDR2 from the germline V gene are MNHEY and SVGAGI. There are 13 residues in the CDR3. Trimming took 2 bases from V and 8 from J; bases not matched to a gene: 4.

The chain joins TRBV20-1 to TRBJ2-4; D tentatively fits TRBD1 or TRBD2 (6 bases each). V lost 5 bases and J lost 7, with 18 bases in between. The CDR3 consists of 14 residues. Germline values: CDR1 DFQATT, CDR2 SNEGSKA (reference sequence). Here the CDR3 reads CSASPRGLANIQYF. The CDR3, as DNA: TGCAGTGCTTCCCCCCGGGGGCTTGCGAACATTCAGTACTTC.

This clonotype was observed a handful of times. The chain combines TRBV6-5 with TRBJ2-5; perhaps TRBD1 as D (6 bases). Germline CDR1 is MNHEY and CDR2 is SVGAGI. V was clipped by 7 bases and J by 5 bases, with 8 bases between them. The CDR3 runs 11 residues. DNA for the CDR3: TGTGCCAGCACTAGGGGGGAGACCCAGTACTTC. The encoded protein is CASTRGETQYF.

The genes are TRBV20-1 and TRBJ2-3, with TRBD2 matching 12 bases. The J segment lost 6 bases and the V segment lost 6 bases, leaving 13 bases of the junction unmatched. From germline, CDR1 is DFQATT and CDR2 SNEGSKA (reference sequence). CDR3 length equals 16 residues. The CDR3 reads CSASPPSGGAFDTQYF. For the CDR3, the DNA is TGCAGTGCGAGCCCTCCTAGCGGGGGGGCATTCGATACGCAGTATTTT.

CDR3 sequence reads: CAWSTGLAGGWKTQYF. The CDR3 DNA reads TGTGCCTGGAGTACCGGACTAGCGGGGGGCTGGAAGACCCAGTACTTC. The chain couples TRBV30 to TRBJ2-5; 14 nucleotides agree with TRBD2. CDR3 length equals 16 residues. Germline CDR1 is GTSNPN and CDR2 is SVGIG (reference sequence). The ends lost 2 bases at V and 6 bases at J; junction bases unmatched: 8.